What follows are 25 T cell receptor beta chains derived from one specimen sequenced in a study of regulatory T cells in long-lasting Graves disease. For TCR beta, libraries came from iRepertoire HTBI primers and Arm-PCR of CDR3 regions. TCRdb analysed the multiplex PCR reads with MiXCR anew, one entry per CDR3 protein. The sample shows approximately 500,000 distinct CDR3 sequences, about 22% of them seen only once. Described time point: persistent/refractory GD, antithyroid drugs over 5 years with positive TRAb. There was RNA extracted from PBMCs, and the TCR library was made from it. The sequencing here drew on peripheral blood mononuclear cells (PBMCs), taken when the disease was refractory, from a patient treated with antithyroid drugs. The source of these receptors is a female donor with Graves disease.

Only a few counts were recorded for this clonotype. The gene calls are TRBV6-1 and TRBJ1-2, with a weak D call TRBD1 (5 bases). Germline CDR1 and CDR2: MNHNS and SASEGT. There are 12 residues in the CDR3. V was pared by 7 bases and J by 6 bases, with 12 bases between. CDR3 nucleotides: TGTGCCAGCATTGGGGGGGTTGATGGCTACACCTTC. This gives the protein CASIGGVDGYTF.

V and J are TRBV27 and TRBJ1-6; 7 bases fit TRBD1. CDR3 size: 14 residues. The trim removed 5 bases at V and 9 bases at J, leaving 7 bases unmatched. The germline V gene has CDR1 MNHEY and CDR2 SMNVEV (reference sequence). As DNA, the CDR3 is TGTGCCAGCAGTAATACAGGGGTGGGTTCACCCCTCCACTTT. It specifies CASSNTGVGSPLHF.

This clonotype was found a few times. The rearrangement uses TRBV2 and TRBJ2-2, with unresolved D. In germline, CDR1 is SNHLY, CDR2 FYNNEI. Trimming pared 8 bases from V and 3 bases from J, leaving 13 bases between. The CDR3 is made up of 14 amino acids. DNA for the CDR3: TGTGCCAGCCCCAAGGAACTGGACACCGGGGAGCTGTTTTTT. This gives the protein CASPKELDTGELFF.

This clonotype showed up just a few times. This chain joins TRBV29-1 and TRBJ2-7; 10 nucleotides line up with TRBD1. Trimming took 6 bases from V and 7 from J; bases not matched to a gene: 3. CDR1 is SQVTM and CDR2 is ANQGSEA in the germline V gene. This CDR3 is 11 amino acids long. The CDR3 DNA is TGCAGCGTGGACAGGGGGAATGAGCAGTACTTC. Amino acids: CSVDRGNEQYF.

V usage is TRBV19 and J usage is TRBJ1-4; 11 nucleotides line up with TRBD1. CDR1 and CDR2 (germline): LNHDA, SQIVND (reference sequence). After removal of 8 bases from V and 8 bases from J, the junction contained 4 bases not matched to a gene. CDR3 length: 13 residues. CDR3 protein: CASAGTGGEKLFF. CDR3 nucleotide sequence: TGTGCCAGTGCCGGGACAGGGGGGGAAAAACTGTTTTTT. Supplemented by reference TRBV19 and TRBJ1-4, the full variable domain reads DGGITQSPKYLFRKEGQNVTLSCEQNLNHDAMYWYRQDPGQGLRLIYYSQIVNDFQKGDIAEGYSVSREKKESFPLTVTSAQKNPTAFYLCASAGTGGEKLFFGSGTQLSVL.

The chain has TRBV28 and TRBJ1-2; D is perhaps TRBD1 (5 bases). Germline V gene data show CDR1 as MDHEN and CDR2 as SYDVKM. The CDR3 is 13 residues long. Trimming left V 5 bases short and J 8 bases short, with 15 bases between. The CDR3 reads CASSPRGRNGYTF. The CDR3 DNA is TGTGCCAGCAGTCCTCGGGGGAGGAACGGCTACACCTTC.

The chain has TRBV18 and TRBJ1-4, with TRBD1 as a possible D gene (5 bases). Germline-derived CDR1 and CDR2 are KGHSH and LQKENI. Trimming pared 6 bases from V and 7 bases from J, leaving 15 bases between. CDR3 length: 14 amino acids. The chain's CDR3 is CASSLTGTGEKLFF. DNA of the CDR3: TGTGCCAGCTCCCTGACGGGGACGGGTGAAAAACTGTTTTTT.

The chain recombines TRBV19 with TRBJ2-7; maybe TRBD1 (7 bases). There are 15 residues in the CDR3. The V end was cut by 7 bases, the J end by 6 bases, with 22 bases between. Germline-derived CDR1 and CDR2 are LNHDA and SQIVND (reference sequence). In DNA form, the CDR3 reads TGTGCCAGTACGAGGAGGGGGCCTCTCACGGGCGAGCAGTACTTC. Encoded protein: CASTRRGPLTGEQYF.

The chain joins TRBV28 to TRBJ2-3, with 7 bases identical to TRBD2. Germline V gives CDR1 MDHEN, CDR2 SYDVKM. V shed 4 bases, J shed 2 bases, and the junction held 3 bases outside the gene matches. The CDR3 length is 14 residues. Here the CDR3 DNA reads TGTGCCAGCAGTTCCGGGACTAACACAGATACGCAGTATTTT. Its translation is CASSSGTNTDTQYF. Full variable domain (missing parts from reference TRBV28 and TRBJ2-3): DVKVTQSSRYLVKRTGEKVFLECVQDMDHENMFWYRQDPGLGLRLIYFSYDVKMKEKGDIPEGYSVSREKKERFSLILESASTNQTSMYLCASSSGTNTDTQYFGPGTRLTVL.

This clonotype was counted at least ten times. V is TRBV12-3 or TRBV12-4 and J is TRBJ2-5; tentatively, D is TRBD1 (5 bases). The CDR3 spans 16 residues. V was clipped by 4 bases and J by 1 base, with 16 bases between them. CDR3 nucleotide sequence: TGTGCCAGCAGTTCTGGACCAGGGCTGGGCCAAGAGACCCAGTACTTC. This encodes CASSSGPGLGQETQYF.

This clonotype was observed a handful of times. The chain recombines TRBV6-2 or TRBV6-3 with TRBJ1-2; no clear D gene. Germline V gene sequence: CDR1 MNHEY, CDR2 SVGEGT. V lost 2 bases to trimming and J lost 2 bases, with 3 bases between them. CDR3 length: 12 amino acids. The DNA of the CDR3 is TGTGCCAGCAGTTACCGGAACTATGGCTACACCTTC. It codes for CASSYRNYGYTF.

The gene calls are TRBV6-4 and TRBJ2-7; D possibly corresponds to TRBD2 (5 bases). The CDR3 extends over 12 amino acids. Germline V gives CDR1 MRHNA, CDR2 SNTAGT. The ends were cut back, 8 bases at V and 2 bases at J, with 10 bases in the middle. Here the CDR3 reads CASAGETYEQYF. DNA of the CDR3: TGTGCCAGCGCGGGCGAAACCTACGAGCAGTACTTC.

In this sample, this clonotype turned up many times. The chain joins TRBV5-1 to TRBJ1-1; D unresolved. The CDR3 has 19 residues. Germline CDR1 reads SGHRS; CDR2 reads YFSETQ. Trimming stripped 4 bases from V and 0 bases from J, with 25 bases between. The CDR3 DNA reads as TGCGCCAGCAGCCCTGGCCCGGGTCACCCCGACACCCTGAACACTGAAGCTTTCTTT. Protein sequence: CASSPGPGHPDTLNTEAFF.

V gene TRBV5-1 combines with J gene TRBJ2-2; a possible D gene is TRBD1 (6 bases). This CDR3 has 16 residues. V lost 0 bases and J 2 bases, leaving 11 bases between the germline ends. Germline assignment: CDR1 SGHRS and CDR2 YFSETQ. This chain's CDR3 is CASSLGWTENTGELFF. DNA for the CDR3: TGCGCCAGCAGCTTGGGATGGACAGAAAACACCGGGGAGCTGTTTTTT.

The CDR3 nucleotides are TGTGCCAGCAGCTTAGGTCATGACGGCGAGGAGGCTAACTATGGCTACACCTTC. Its translation is CASSLGHDGEEANYGYTF. This chain joins TRBV7-9 and TRBJ1-2; D unclear. The CDR3 contains 18 residues. V lost 1 base to trimming and J lost 0 bases, with 18 bases between them. Germline CDR1 SEHNR, CDR2 FQNEAQ (reference sequence).

On this clonotype: One end of the junction is discordant with germline, which a read error may explain. J is TRBJ1-2 and V is TRBV7-2; D perhaps matches TRBD1 (6 bases). The CDR3 totals 14 residues. Germline CDR1 and CDR2: SGHTA and FQGNSA. The CDR3: CANSLWTENYGYTF. The CDR3 nucleotides read TGTGCCAACAGCCTATGGACAGAGAACTATGGCTACACCTTC.

V and J are TRBV28 and TRBJ2-7; D is perhaps TRBD1 (6 bases). Trimming removed 7 bases from V and 1 base from J, with 11 bases in between. The germline V gene encodes CDR1 MDHEN and CDR2 SYDVKM. This CDR3 region has 13 residues. In DNA, the CDR3 is TGTGCCAGCACTCCGGGACATTCCTACGAGCAGTACTTC. It translates to CASTPGHSYEQYF.

The sample holds many counts of this clonotype. The chain carries TRBV28 and TRBJ1-6; D ambiguous. V was cut by 6 bases and J by 6 bases, with 15 bases left in between. The germline V gene has CDR1 MDHEN and CDR2 SYDVKM. CDR3 length equals 15 residues. The CDR3 loop reads CASSPVRAGNSPLHF. The CDR3 nucleotides are TGTGCCAGCAGCCCGGTCCGGGCGGGTAATTCACCCCTCCACTTT.

The sample holds many counts of this clonotype. This chain uses TRBV6-1 with TRBJ2-7; TRBD2 matches 11 bases. Trimming removed 5 bases from V and 0 bases from J; junction bases left unmatched: 9. The CDR3 length is 17 residues. Germline V gene lookup returns CDR1 MNHNS and CDR2 SASEGT. CDR3: CASSNPLGLADSYEQYF. The DNA of the CDR3 is TGTGCCAGCAGTAATCCCCTGGGACTAGCGGACTCCTACGAGCAGTACTTC.

The chain uses TRBV30 and TRBJ1-2; no firm D call. Trimming cost V 0 bases and J 5 bases, with 13 bases left between them. CDR1 and CDR2 from the germline V gene are GTSNPN and SVGIG (reference sequence). CDR3 length equals 14 residues. The CDR3 loop reads CAWSVPGIFYGYTF. CDR3 nucleotide sequence: TGTGCCTGGAGTGTACCTGGTATTTTTTATGGCTACACCTTC.

There are many counts of this clonotype. The V and J genes are TRBV28 and TRBJ2-7, with TRBD1 identical over 7 bases. The V gene end was trimmed by 5 bases and the J gene end by 5 bases; junction bases not matched to a gene: 9. The CDR3 sequence is 14 residues long. The germline V gene encodes CDR1 MDHEN and CDR2 SYDVKM. The CDR3 DNA reads TGTGCCAGCAGTACTCTGACAGGGCTAAACGAGCAGTACTTC. The encoded protein is CASSTLTGLNEQYF.

This clonotype occurred a few times. The chain has TRBV2 and TRBJ2-1; D is ambiguous. Trimming pared 6 bases from V and 4 bases from J, leaving 10 bases between. The CDR3 is made up of 13 amino acids. The germline V gene has CDR1 SNHLY and CDR2 FYNNEI. The CDR3 bases are TGTGCCAGCAGCGTCCGTGGTTACAATGAGCAGTTCTTC. This gives the protein CASSVRGYNEQFF.

This clonotype was seen a few times. This chain links TRBV3-1 with TRBJ1-4; D gene uncertain. Trimming took off 4 bases at V and 8 bases at J, with 11 bases between the two ends. CDR1 LGHDT and CDR2 YNNKEL come from the germline V gene (reference sequence). The length of the CDR3 is 13 residues. In DNA, the CDR3 is TGTGCCAGCAGCCCGCGGGAGACGGAAAAACTGTTTTTT. It encodes CASSPRETEKLFF.

This clonotype was picked up many times. The CDR3 nucleotides are TGTGCCAGCAGTTTTCCCGGAGGAGGCTATGGCTACACCTTC. Translating it yields CASSFPGGGYGYTF. The chain combines TRBV28 with TRBJ1-2; D gene unclear. This CDR3 comprises 14 residues. V lost 3 bases to trimming and J lost 4 bases, with 12 bases between them. CDR1 MDHEN and CDR2 SYDVKM come from the germline V gene.

This clonotype was detected many times. For the CDR3, the DNA is TGTGCCAGCAGCTCAGAACAGGGCAATCAGCCCCAGCATTTT. Translated, it gives CASSSEQGNQPQHF. The V and J genes are TRBV7-8 and TRBJ1-5; the D gene is possibly TRBD1 (5 bases). This CDR3 has 14 amino acids. V was clipped by 4 bases and J by 2 bases, with 9 bases between them. Germline V gives CDR1 SGHVS, CDR2 FQNEAQ.